This is a list of T cell receptor beta chains from one sample in a study of naive and memory T cell subsets. TCRdb re-derived calls from the UMI-ligation and nested PCR reads in MiXCR, one entry per CDR3 protein. The table shows approximately 140,000 distinct CDR3 sequences, with 17% occurring only once. The sample comprised naive CD4+ T cells from blood. The receptors derive from a human donor in good health. CDR3s include the opening cysteine and the closing phenylalanine or tryptophan. The D gene is left open where the match is weak. Rows may omit the clone size; those that give it use once, few, many or a size class.

clone size,J gene,D gene,V gene,CDR3 DNA,CDR3 protein
NA,TRBJ2-2,TRBD2,TRBV5-1,TGCGCCAGCAGCTTGCTCAGCGGGAGCGTCCCCGGGGAGCTGTTTTTT,CASSLLSGSVPGELFF
few,TRBJ1-5,NA,TRBV6-1,TGTGCCAGCAGTGAAGCATCCAGTAATCAGCCCCAGCATTTT,CASSEASSNQPQHF
few,TRBJ1-3,NA,TRBV2,TGTGCCAGCAGTGAAGCTCAGTCTGGAAACACCATATATTTT,CASSEAQSGNTIYF
few,TRBJ2-5,NA,TRBV5-1,TGCGCCAGCAGCCCTCGCGGGGCAGGGCTAGAAGAGACCCAGTACTTC,CASSPRGAGLEETQYF
NA,TRBJ2-5,NA,TRBV5-4,TGTGCCAGCAGCTTTTTGCTCCAACGAGAGACCCAGTACTTC,CASSFLLQRETQYF
NA,TRBJ2-7,TRBD2,TRBV19,TGTGCCAGTAGTATACTTCTCACGACGGGGGGAGGCTACGAGCAGTACTTC,CASSILLTTGGGYEQYF
NA,TRBJ1-6,NA,TRBV5-6,TGTGCCAGCAGCTCCGTCGACCCAGGGGCCGGTAATTCACCCCTCCACTTT,CASSSVDPGAGNSPLHF
many,TRBJ2-7,NA,TRBV20-1,TGCAGTGCTAGAGGTGGTACTCCCTACGAGCAGTACTTC,CSARGGTPYEQYF
NA,TRBJ1-5,TRBD1,TRBV6-6,TGTGCCAGCAGTAAACCTGGGGACAGACACAATCAGCCCCAGCATTTT,CASSKPGDRHNQPQHF
NA,TRBJ1-1,NA,TRBV29-1,TGCAGCGTTGAAAGGTCGAGGTTAGGGTGTGAAGCTTTCTTT,CSVERSRLGCEAFF
NA,TRBJ1-1,NA,TRBV29-1,TGCAGCGTGAGGGGGGGCGACAGGTCAAACACTGAAGCTTTCTTT,CSVRGGDRSNTEAFF
few,TRBJ2-7,NA,TRBV7-2,TGTGCCAGCAGCTTAGGGGCAGGACCTTACTACGAGCAGTACTTC,CASSLGAGPYYEQYF
NA,TRBJ2-3,NA,TRBV10-3,TGTGCCATCAGTGATCGAGGAAGCACAGATACGCAGTATTTT,CAISDRGSTDTQYF
NA,TRBJ2-6,TRBD2,TRBV6-6,TGTGCCAGCAGTTACTCTGGGACTAGCGGGCCAGGCTCTGGGGCCAACGTCCTGACTTTC,CASSYSGTSGPGSGANVLTF
NA,TRBJ2-6,TRBD1,TRBV10-3,TGTGCCATCAGTCGAGGGGGCACTGGGGCCAACGTCCTGACTTTC,CAISRGGTGANVLTF
NA,TRBJ2-7,TRBD2,TRBV12-3/TRBV12-4,TGTGCCAGCAGTTACCGGGAGGGAGGGACCTACGAGCAGTACTTC,CASSYREGGTYEQYF
NA,TRBJ1-5,NA,TRBV6-2/TRBV6-3,TGTGCCAGCAGCACTTTAGGTGGTCAGCCCCAGCATTTT,CASSTLGGQPQHF
NA,TRBJ2-7,TRBD1,TRBV29-1,TGCAGCGTTCAGGGACAGGCGGCCTCCTACGAGCAGTACTTC,CSVQGQAASYEQYF
NA,TRBJ2-2,TRBD1,TRBV29-1,TGCAGGGCCGGGACAGGTGGGGAGCTGTTTTTT,CRAGTGGELFF
NA,TRBJ2-5,NA,TRBV19,TGTGCCAGTAGTTTTCGGGAGCTAGAGACCCAGTACTTC,CASSFRELETQYF
few,TRBJ1-3,TRBD1,TRBV9,TGTGCCAGCAGCGTGGGGGACAGGGGATCTGGAAACACCATATATTTT,CASSVGDRGSGNTIYF
few,TRBJ2-3,NA,TRBV7-2,TGTGCCAGCAGCAGCCCGCGGGGAGATACGCAGTATTTT,CASSSPRGDTQYF
few,TRBJ2-3,TRBD2,TRBV27,TGTGCCAGCAGTTTAATGGGACTAGCTAGCACAGATACGCAGTATTTT,CASSLMGLASTDTQYF
many,TRBJ2-6,NA,TRBV7-6,TGTGCCAGCAGCTTAGCGTATGGGGATGGCTCTGGGGCCAACGTCCTGACTTTC,CASSLAYGDGSGANVLTF
few,TRBJ2-1,NA,TRBV12-3/TRBV12-4,TGTGCCAGCATCATGGCGGACCCATCCTACAATGAGCAGTTCTTC,CASIMADPSYNEQFF
few,TRBJ2-4,NA,TRBV29-1,TGCAGCGTTGGAAGCGGGCCCAGGCGAGCCAAAAACATTCAGTACTTC,CSVGSGPRRAKNIQYF
NA,TRBJ2-1,NA,TRBV6-4,TGTGCCAGCAGTGACTCGTACTCCGAAAGCCACAATGAGCAGTTCTTC,CASSDSYSESHNEQFF
few,TRBJ2-1,TRBD1,TRBV30,TGTGCCTGGAGTACGCCTGCGACAGGGGCCCCCGAGGAGCAGTTCTTC,CAWSTPATGAPEEQFF
NA,TRBJ1-5,TRBD1,TRBV25-1,TGTGCCAGCAGGCAGACAGGGTTCAATCAGCCCCAGCATTTT,CASRQTGFNQPQHF
NA,TRBJ2-7,NA,TRBV7-9,TGTGCCAGCAGCTCGGGGCAGTACTACGAGCAGTACTTC,CASSSGQYYEQYF
NA,TRBJ1-2,NA,TRBV25-1,TGTGCCAGCAGTGAATTCGGCAGGGGAAACTATGGCTACACCTTC,CASSEFGRGNYGYTF
NA,TRBJ2-2,TRBD2,TRBV5-1,TGCGCCAGCAGCCGGAGGACTAGCTACACCGGGGAGCTGTTTTTT,CASSRRTSYTGELFF
few,TRBJ2-7,TRBD2,TRBV7-2,TGTGCCAGCAGCGCCAAGACTAGCGGGTGGTACGAGCAGTACTTC,CASSAKTSGWYEQYF
NA,TRBJ2-4,NA,TRBV20-1,TGCAGTGCTAGGCCCCCCCTGCGTGTTTCGGCCAAAAACATTCAGTACTTC,CSARPPLRVSAKNIQYF
NA,TRBJ2-1,TRBD2,TRBV5-1,TGCGCCAGCAGCTCAGCGGGAGCCTACTACAATGAGCAGTTCTTC,CASSSAGAYYNEQFF
few,TRBJ2-1,NA,TRBV14,TGTGCCAGCTCACTAGTGAGGGTAGGGGGAGAGCAGTTCTTC,CASSLVRVGGEQFF
few,TRBJ1-4,NA,TRBV6-1,TGTGCCAGCACCTCCAGGACAGCTGCAACTAATGAAAAACTGTTTTTT,CASTSRTAATNEKLFF
NA,TRBJ2-1,TRBD2,TRBV7-3,TGTGCCAGCAGCTCGCACCCTCCGGGGGGGCCGGATCATGAGCAGTTCTTC,CASSSHPPGGPDHEQFF
NA,TRBJ1-5,NA,TRBV6-2/TRBV6-3,TGTGCCAGCAGTTACTCGTGGGCAGGGAGGAATCAGCCCCAGCATTTT,CASSYSWAGRNQPQHF
few,TRBJ1-5,TRBD1,TRBV12-3/TRBV12-4,TGTGCCAGCAGTCTCCTGACAGGGCCGAATCAGCCCCAGCATTTT,CASSLLTGPNQPQHF
NA,TRBJ2-3,NA,TRBV7-2,TGTGCCAGCACCCCGAGCTCAGGGAGCGGGCCTACAGATACGCAGTATTTT,CASTPSSGSGPTDTQYF
once,TRBJ1-4,NA,TRBV29-1,TGCAGCGTGGCTAAGGTTGATGAAAAACTGTTTTTT,CSVAKVDEKLFF
NA,TRBJ2-7,TRBD2,TRBV7-2,TGTGCCAGCAGCTTAGACAGCGGGAGACCCAACTACGAGCAGTACTTC,CASSLDSGRPNYEQYF
few,TRBJ2-1,TRBD2,TRBV5-1,TGCGCCAGCAGCTTGCCGGGGGGTGAGCAGTTCTTC,CASSLPGGEQFF
NA,TRBJ2-5,NA,TRBV7-9,TGTGCCAGCAGCCGCGCGGCCCAAGAGACCCAGTACTTC,CASSRAAQETQYF
NA,TRBJ1-2,NA,TRBV24-1,TGTGCCACCAGTGAGGCAGGCCTCTATGGCTACACCTTC,CATSEAGLYGYTF
NA,TRBJ2-5,NA,TRBV5-1,TGCGCCAGCAGCTTGCCGGAGGAGGGTGTTGAGACCCAGTACTTC,CASSLPEEGVETQYF
few,TRBJ2-6,NA,TRBV24-1,TGTGCCACCAGTGATCCCCAGGGGCTCTCTGGGGCCAACGTCCTGACTTTC,CATSDPQGLSGANVLTF
few,TRBJ2-1,TRBD2,TRBV27,TGTGCCAGCAGCCGACCTAGCGGGAGTTTAAATGAGCAGTTCTTC,CASSRPSGSLNEQFF
NA,TRBJ2-2,NA,TRBV5-4,TGTGCCAGCAGCTTTCCAGACGGCACCGGGGAGCTGTTTTTT,CASSFPDGTGELFF
NA,TRBJ2-7,NA,TRBV20-1,TGCAGTGATAGGTGGGGGTCCTACGAGCAGTACTTC,CSDRWGSYEQYF
NA,TRBJ2-3,NA,TRBV4-3,TGCGCCAGCAGCCAATTAGATTCGTCCGGGATTCAATATACGCAGTATTTT,CASSQLDSSGIQYTQYF
NA,TRBJ2-2,TRBD2,TRBV12-3/TRBV12-4,TGTGCCAGCAGTCGGGAGGGTTTGACCGGGGAGCTGTTTTTT,CASSREGLTGELFF